One sample yielded the 16 T cell receptor beta chains listed below, sequenced in a study of T cells in tumors after PD-1 blockade. The table came from immunoSEQ multiplex PCR; TCRdb's copy has only in-frame clones and leaves some out. This table holds tens of thousands of clones, roughly 73% found once. The sample here was PBMCs, taken before anti-PD-1 treatment. These receptors were obtained from a human donor with basal cell carcinoma.

The chain uses TRBV28 and TRBJ2-3; no clear D. Germline V lookup: CDR1 MDHEN, CDR2 SYDVKM. Trimming took off 3 bases at V and 6 bases at J, with 16 bases between the two ends. The CDR3 contains 15 residues. CDR3 DNA sequence: TGTGCCAGCAGTTTTCCCCCGGACGCGGTGGATACGCAGTATTTT. Translation gives CASSFPPDAVDTQYF.

The chain uses TRBV5-1 and TRBJ1-6; D not certain. Trimming took off 0 bases at V and 6 bases at J, with 10 bases between the two ends. Germline CDR1 and CDR2: SGHRS and YFSETQ. CDR3 length equals 15 residues. CDR3 amino acids: CASSLADLSNSPLHF. CDR3 DNA sequence: TGCGCCAGCAGCTTGGCGGACCTATCTAATTCACCCCTCCACTTT. Full variable domain (missing parts from reference TRBV5-1 and TRBJ1-6): KAGVTQTPRYLIKTRGQQVTLSCSPISGHRSVSWYQQTPGQGLQFLFEYFSETQRNKGNFPGRFSGRQFSNSRSEMNVSTLELGDSALYLCASSLADLSNSPLHFGNGTRLTVT.

This chain connects TRBV7-9 to TRBJ2-1; 9 bases map to TRBD1. Trimming cost V 1 base and J 5 bases; bases outside gene matches: 3. The CDR3 contains 15 residues. From germline, CDR1 is SEHNR and CDR2 FQNEAQ (reference sequence). In DNA, the CDR3 is TGTGCCAGCAGCTTAGGGGACAGGGCCCACAATGAGCAGTTCTTC. It is translated as CASSLGDRAHNEQFF.

About this clone itself: The same CDR3 is also encoded by other DNA sequences in this sample. This chain connects TRBV7-3 to TRBJ2-2, with a weak D call TRBD2 (5 bases). V was shortened by 2 bases and J by 1 base, with 5 bases between the two germline ends. The CDR3 runs to 14 residues. Germline lookup yields CDR1 SGHTA and CDR2 FQGTGA. CDR3 in amino acids: CASSLGRNTGELFF. CDR3 bases: TGTGCCAGCAGCTTAGGGAGGAACACCGGGGAGCTGTTTTTT.

This clone was recorded a few times. The rearrangement links TRBV20-1 to TRBJ2-1, with a possible D match to TRBD2 (5 bases). Trimming shortened V by 3 bases and J by 0 bases, and 12 bases separated the two germline ends. CDR3 size: 15 residues. From germline, CDR1 is DFQATT and CDR2 SNEGSKA (reference sequence). The CDR3 DNA reads TGCAGTGCTAGTGGCTATGGGAGCTCCTACAATGAGCAGTTCTTC. This sequence encodes CSASGYGSSYNEQFF.

The chain employs TRBV24-1 and TRBJ2-7, with TRBD1 matching 7 bases. The trim removed 4 bases at V and 4 bases at J, leaving 18 bases unmatched. CDR1 is KGHDR, CDR2 SFDVKD, per germline. This CDR3 is built from 18 residues. In nucleotides, the CDR3 is TGTGCCACCAGTGACTCTGGGGTGGTGGGACAGTTGTGGTACGAGCAGTACTTC. This encodes CATSDSGVVGQLWYEQYF.

This clone appeared once. V usage is TRBV19 and J usage is TRBJ1-1; 8 bases fit TRBD1. Trimming removed 4 bases from V and 4 bases from J; junction bases left unmatched: 11. Germline loops: CDR1 LNHDA, CDR2 SQIVND (reference sequence). This CDR3 is built from 16 residues. The CDR3 nucleotides read TGTGCCAGTAGTACTAAACAGGGGGGCAGGAGCACTGAAGCTTTCTTT. This gives the protein CASSTKQGGRSTEAFF.

The rearrangement links TRBV7-9 to TRBJ2-6, with D perhaps matching TRBD2 (5 bases). CDR3 length equals 15 residues. The ends were cut back, 3 bases at V and 2 bases at J, with 8 bases in the middle. Germline V lookup: CDR1 SEHNR, CDR2 FQNEAQ (reference sequence). CDR3: CASSFLGAGANVLTF. Written as DNA, the CDR3 is TGTGCCAGCAGCTTTCTCGGGGCTGGGGCCAACGTCCTGACTTTC.

This chain connects TRBV5-1 to TRBJ2-1; 9 nucleotides line up with TRBD2. From germline, CDR1 is SGHRS and CDR2 YFSETQ. V trimming: 4 bases; J trimming: 6 bases; junction bases outside the gene matches: 8. There are 15 residues in the CDR3. This chain's CDR3 is CASSQREAFSNEQFF. CDR3 in DNA: TGCGCCAGCAGCCAGCGGGAGGCCTTTTCCAATGAGCAGTTCTTC. Looking up the rest from reference TRBV5-1 and TRBJ2-1 gives the full variable domain: KAGVTQTPRYLIKTRGQQVTLSCSPISGHRSVSWYQQTPGQGLQFLFEYFSETQRNKGNFPGRFSGRQFSNSRSEMNVSTLELGDSALYLCASSQREAFSNEQFFGPGTRLTVL.

This rearrangement joins TRBV6-4 to TRBJ2-1; 13 bases fit TRBD2. Per the germline V gene, CDR1 is MRHNA and CDR2 is SNTAGT. The CDR3 consists of 15 residues. Unmatched junction bases numbered 5, after V lost 4 bases and J lost 8 bases. Here the CDR3 reads CASSATSGGADEQFF. Here the CDR3 DNA reads TGTGCCAGCAGTGCCACTAGCGGGGGGGCTGATGAGCAGTTCTTC.

The chain joins TRBV2 to TRBJ2-1, with 8 bases that match TRBD2. The CDR3 totals 19 residues. Germline assignment: CDR1 SNHLY and CDR2 FYNNEI. In DNA form, the CDR3 reads TGTCCCCCCAGTCACGGGGGGGCGGGGGCGGGGAGCTCCTACAATGAGCAGTTCTTC. Its translation: CPPSHGGAGAGSSYNEQFF.

The chain links TRBV4-1 to TRBJ2-4, with no clear D. The CDR3 is 18 amino acids. CDR1 is MGHRA, CDR2 YSYEKL, per germline. Trimming stripped 4 bases from V and 1 base from J, with 20 bases between. CDR3 residues: CASSLGIASRAAKNIQYF. For the CDR3, the DNA is TGCGCCAGCAGCCTTGGGATAGCTTCAAGAGCGGCCAAAAACATTCAGTACTTC.

The rearrangement joins TRBV5-1 to TRBJ1-1; TRBD1 agrees at 7 bases. Unmatched junction bases numbered 2, after V lost 2 bases and J lost 4 bases. The CDR3 consists of 13 residues. Germline values: CDR1 SGHRS, CDR2 YFSETQ. The CDR3 protein is CASSFRTGTEAFF. The CDR3 nucleotides are TGCGCCAGCAGCTTCCGGACAGGCACTGAAGCTTTCTTT.

This clone was seen only once. This chain joins TRBV2 and TRBJ2-1; D remains unclear. Trimming shortened V by 11 bases and J by 5 bases, and 16 bases separated the two germline ends. The CDR3 is made up of 13 amino acids. From germline, CDR1 is SNHLY and CDR2 FYNNEI. The CDR3, as DNA: TGTGCCGAAGCAGCCCATACAAACAATGAGCAGTTCTTC. Amino acid sequence: CAEAAHTNNEQFF.

This chain links TRBV4-3 with TRBJ2-7; D may be TRBD2 (5 bases). Germline V gene sequence: CDR1 LGHNA, CDR2 YSLEER. Trimming stripped 4 bases from V and 5 bases from J, with 12 bases between. This CDR3 is built from 13 residues. CDR3 protein: CASSPRLAHEQYF. CDR3 DNA: TGCGCCAGCAGCCCCCGCCTAGCCCACGAGCAGTACTTC.

The rearrangement uses TRBV7-2 and TRBJ1-6; D might be TRBD1 (6 bases). The CDR3 runs to 16 residues. Trimming took off 5 bases at V and 3 bases at J, with 14 bases between the two ends. The germline gives CDR1 SGHTA, CDR2 FQGNSA. The CDR3 nucleotides read TGTGCCAGCAGCCAACGCGGACAGCTCTATAATTCACCCCTCCACTTT. Its protein is CASSQRGQLYNSPLHF.